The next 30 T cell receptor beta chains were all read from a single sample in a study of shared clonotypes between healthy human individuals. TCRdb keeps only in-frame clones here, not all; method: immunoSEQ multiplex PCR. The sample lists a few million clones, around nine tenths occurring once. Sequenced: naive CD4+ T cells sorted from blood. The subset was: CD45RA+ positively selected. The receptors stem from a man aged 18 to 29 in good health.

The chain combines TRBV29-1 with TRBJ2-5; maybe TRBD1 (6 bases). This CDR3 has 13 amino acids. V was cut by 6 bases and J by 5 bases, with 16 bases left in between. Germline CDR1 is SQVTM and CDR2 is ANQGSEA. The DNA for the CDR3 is TGCAGCGTCACAGGGATAGGAAGGGAGACCCAGTACTTC. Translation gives CSVTGIGRETQYF.

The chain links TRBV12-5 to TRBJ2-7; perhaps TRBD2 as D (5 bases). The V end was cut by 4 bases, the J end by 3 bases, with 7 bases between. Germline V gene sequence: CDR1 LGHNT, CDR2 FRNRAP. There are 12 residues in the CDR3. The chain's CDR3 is CASGWEYYEQYF. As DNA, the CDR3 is TGTGCTAGTGGTTGGGAGTACTACGAGCAGTACTTC.

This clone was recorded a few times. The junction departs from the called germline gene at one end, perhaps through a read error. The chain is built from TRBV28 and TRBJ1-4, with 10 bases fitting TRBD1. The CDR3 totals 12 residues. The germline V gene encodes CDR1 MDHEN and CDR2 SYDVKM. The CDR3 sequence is CASSLPGQGSVF. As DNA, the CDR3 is TGTGCCAGCAGTTTACCGGGACAGGGGTCGGTTTTT. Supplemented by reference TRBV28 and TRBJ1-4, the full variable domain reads DVKVTQSSRYLVKRTGEKVFLECVQDMDHENMFWYRQDPGLGLRLIYFSYDVKMKEKGDIPEGYSVSREKKERFSLILESASTNQTSMYLCASSLPGQGSVFGSGTQLSVL.

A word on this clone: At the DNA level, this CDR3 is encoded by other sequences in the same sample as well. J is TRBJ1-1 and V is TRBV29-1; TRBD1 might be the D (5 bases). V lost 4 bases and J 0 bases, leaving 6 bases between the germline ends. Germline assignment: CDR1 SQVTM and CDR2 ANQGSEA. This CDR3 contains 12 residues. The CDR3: CSVGGLNTEAFF. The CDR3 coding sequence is TGCAGCGTTGGGGGCTTGAACACTGAAGCTTTCTTT.

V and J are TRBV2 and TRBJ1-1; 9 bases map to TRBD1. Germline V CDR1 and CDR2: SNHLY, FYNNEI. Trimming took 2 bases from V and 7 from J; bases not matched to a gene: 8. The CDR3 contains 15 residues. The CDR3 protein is CASSERDRARGEAFF. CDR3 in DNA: TGTGCCAGCAGTGAAAGGGACAGGGCTAGGGGTGAAGCTTTCTTT.

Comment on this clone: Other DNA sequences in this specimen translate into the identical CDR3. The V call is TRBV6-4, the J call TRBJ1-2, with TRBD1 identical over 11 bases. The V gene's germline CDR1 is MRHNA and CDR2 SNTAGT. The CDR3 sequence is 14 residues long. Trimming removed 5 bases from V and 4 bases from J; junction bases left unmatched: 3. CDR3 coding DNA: TGTGCCAGCAGTCCCGGGACAGGGGGCTATGGCTACACCTTC. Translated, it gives CASSPGTGGYGYTF.

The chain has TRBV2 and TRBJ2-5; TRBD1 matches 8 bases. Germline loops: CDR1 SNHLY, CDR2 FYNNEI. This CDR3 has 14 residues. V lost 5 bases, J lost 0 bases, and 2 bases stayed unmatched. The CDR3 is CASSLDRDQETQYF. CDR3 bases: TGTGCCAGCAGTCTGGACAGGGACCAAGAGACCCAGTACTTC.

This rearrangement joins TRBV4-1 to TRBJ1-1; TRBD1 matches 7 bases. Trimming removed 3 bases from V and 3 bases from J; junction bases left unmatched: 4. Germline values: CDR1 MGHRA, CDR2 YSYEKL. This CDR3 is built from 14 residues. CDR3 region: CASSQGTVDTEAFF. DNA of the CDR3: TGCGCCAGCAGCCAGGGGACAGTTGACACTGAAGCTTTCTTT.

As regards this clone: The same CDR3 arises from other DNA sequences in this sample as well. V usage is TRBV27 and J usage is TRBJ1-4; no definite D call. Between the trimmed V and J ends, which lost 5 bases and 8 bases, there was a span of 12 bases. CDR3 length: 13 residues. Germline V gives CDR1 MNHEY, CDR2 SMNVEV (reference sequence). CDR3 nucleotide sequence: TGTGCCAGCAGTCCGAGGGAGGGCGAAAAACTGTTTTTT. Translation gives CASSPREGEKLFF.

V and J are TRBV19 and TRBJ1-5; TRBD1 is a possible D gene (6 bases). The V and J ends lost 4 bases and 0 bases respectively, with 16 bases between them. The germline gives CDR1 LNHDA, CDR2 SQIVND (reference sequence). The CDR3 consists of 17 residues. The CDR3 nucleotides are TGTGCCAGTAGTACTACAGGGACCCCGTATAGCAATCAGCCCCAGCATTTT. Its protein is CASSTTGTPYSNQPQHF. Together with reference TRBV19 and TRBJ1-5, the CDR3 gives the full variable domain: DGGITQSPKYLFRKEGQNVTLSCEQNLNHDAMYWYRQDPGQGLRLIYYSQIVNDFQKGDIAEGYSVSREKKESFPLTVTSAQKNPTAFYLCASSTTGTPYSNQPQHFGDGTRLSIL.

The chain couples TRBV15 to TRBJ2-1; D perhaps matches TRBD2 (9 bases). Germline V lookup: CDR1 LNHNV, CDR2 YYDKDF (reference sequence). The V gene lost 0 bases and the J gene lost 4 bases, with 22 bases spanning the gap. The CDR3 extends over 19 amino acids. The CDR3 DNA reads TGTGCCACCAGCAGAGATCAGCTAGCGGGACAGGTCGGGTACAATGAGCAGTTCTTC. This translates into CATSRDQLAGQVGYNEQFF.

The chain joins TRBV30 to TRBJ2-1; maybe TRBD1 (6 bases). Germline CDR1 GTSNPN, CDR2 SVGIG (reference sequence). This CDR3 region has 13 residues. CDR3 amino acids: CALGAGFHNEQFF. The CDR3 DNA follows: TGTGCGTTGGGGGCGGGTTTCCACAATGAGCAGTTCTTC. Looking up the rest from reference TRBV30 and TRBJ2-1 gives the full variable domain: SQTIHQWPATLVQPVGSPLSLECTVEGTSNPNLYWYRQAAGRGLQLLFYSVGIGQISSEVPQNLSASRPQDRQFILSSKKLLLSDSGFYLCALGAGFHNEQFFGPGTRLTVL.

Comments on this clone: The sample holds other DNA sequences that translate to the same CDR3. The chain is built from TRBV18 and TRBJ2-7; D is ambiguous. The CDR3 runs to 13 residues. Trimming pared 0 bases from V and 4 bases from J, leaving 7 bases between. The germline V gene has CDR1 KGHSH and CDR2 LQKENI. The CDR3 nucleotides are TGTGCCAGCTCACCACCGCCGGGTTACGAGCAGTACTTC. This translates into CASSPPPGYEQYF.

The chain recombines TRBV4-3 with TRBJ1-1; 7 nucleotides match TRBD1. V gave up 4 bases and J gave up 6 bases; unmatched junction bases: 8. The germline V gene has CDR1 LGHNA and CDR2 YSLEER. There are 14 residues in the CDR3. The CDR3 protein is CASSRTGGIAEAFF. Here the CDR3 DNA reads TGCGCCAGCAGCCGGACAGGAGGGATTGCTGAAGCTTTCTTT.

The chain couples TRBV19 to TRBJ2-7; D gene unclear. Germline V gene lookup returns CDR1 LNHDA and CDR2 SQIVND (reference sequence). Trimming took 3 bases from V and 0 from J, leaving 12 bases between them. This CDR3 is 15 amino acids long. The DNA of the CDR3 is TGTGCCAGTAGTATTGACGCCATTAGCTCCTACGAGCAGTACTTC. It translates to CASSIDAISSYEQYF.

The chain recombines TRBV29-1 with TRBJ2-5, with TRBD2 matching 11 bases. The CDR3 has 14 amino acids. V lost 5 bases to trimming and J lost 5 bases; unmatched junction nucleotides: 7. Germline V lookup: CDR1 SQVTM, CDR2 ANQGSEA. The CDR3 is CSVLAGGFGETQYF. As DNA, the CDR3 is TGCAGCGTTCTAGCGGGAGGTTTCGGGGAGACCCAGTACTTC.

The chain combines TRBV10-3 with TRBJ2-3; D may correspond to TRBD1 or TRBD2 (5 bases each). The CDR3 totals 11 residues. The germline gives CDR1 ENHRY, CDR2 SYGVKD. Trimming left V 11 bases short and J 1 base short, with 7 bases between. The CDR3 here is CAGTGTDTQYF. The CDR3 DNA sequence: TGTGCCGGGACCGGCACAGATACGCAGTATTTT.

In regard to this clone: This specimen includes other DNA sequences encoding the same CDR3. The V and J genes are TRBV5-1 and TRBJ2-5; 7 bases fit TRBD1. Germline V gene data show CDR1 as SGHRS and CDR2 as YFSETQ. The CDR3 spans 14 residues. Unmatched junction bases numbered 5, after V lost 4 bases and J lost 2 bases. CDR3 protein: CASSPPGQQETQYF. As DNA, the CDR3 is TGCGCCAGCAGCCCACCGGGACAGCAAGAGACCCAGTACTTC.

This chain's CDR3 is CASSEGTQPQHF. In DNA, the CDR3 is TGCGCCAGCAGTGAGGGGACTCAGCCCCAGCATTTT. The chain combines TRBV10-1 with TRBJ1-5, with D perhaps matching TRBD1 (5 bases). Trimming pared 2 bases from V and 6 bases from J, leaving 5 bases between. CDR1 and CDR2 from the germline V gene are WNHNN and SYGVQD (reference sequence). The CDR3 runs to 12 residues.

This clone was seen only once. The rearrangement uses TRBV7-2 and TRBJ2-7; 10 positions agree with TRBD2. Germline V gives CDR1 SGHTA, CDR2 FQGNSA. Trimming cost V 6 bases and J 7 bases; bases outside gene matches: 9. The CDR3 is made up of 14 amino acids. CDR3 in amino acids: CASRSAGGPGEQYF. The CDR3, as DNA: TGTGCCAGCAGGTCAGCGGGAGGGCCAGGGGAGCAGTACTTC.

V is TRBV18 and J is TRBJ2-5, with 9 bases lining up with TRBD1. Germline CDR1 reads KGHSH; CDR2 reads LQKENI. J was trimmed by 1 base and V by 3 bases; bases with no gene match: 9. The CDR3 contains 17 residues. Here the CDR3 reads CASSPLRTGDIQETQYF. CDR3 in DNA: TGTGCCAGCTCACCTCTAAGGACAGGGGACATCCAAGAGACCCAGTACTTC.

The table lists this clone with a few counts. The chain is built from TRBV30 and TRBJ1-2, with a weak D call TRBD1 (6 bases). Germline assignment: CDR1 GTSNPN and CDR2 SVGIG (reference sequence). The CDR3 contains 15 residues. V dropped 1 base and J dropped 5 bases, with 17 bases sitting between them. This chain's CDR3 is CAWSEFPGQTYGYTF. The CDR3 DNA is TGTGCCTGGAGTGAATTTCCCGGACAGACGTATGGCTACACCTTC.

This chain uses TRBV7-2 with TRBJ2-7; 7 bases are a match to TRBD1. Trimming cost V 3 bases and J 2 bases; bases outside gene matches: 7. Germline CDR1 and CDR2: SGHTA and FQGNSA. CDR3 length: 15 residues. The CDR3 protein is CASSFTTGTAYEQYF. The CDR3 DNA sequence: TGTGCCAGCAGCTTCACCACTGGGACAGCCTACGAGCAGTACTTC.

CDR3 nucleotides: TGTGCCAGCAGTATCATCGGGGATTCAGATACGCAGTATTTT. Translation gives CASSIIGDSDTQYF. The rearrangement joins TRBV6-4 to TRBJ2-3, with TRBD2 as a possible D gene (5 bases). CDR3 size: 14 residues. In germline, CDR1 is MRHNA, CDR2 SNTAGT. Trimming pared 5 bases from V and 4 bases from J, leaving 13 bases between.

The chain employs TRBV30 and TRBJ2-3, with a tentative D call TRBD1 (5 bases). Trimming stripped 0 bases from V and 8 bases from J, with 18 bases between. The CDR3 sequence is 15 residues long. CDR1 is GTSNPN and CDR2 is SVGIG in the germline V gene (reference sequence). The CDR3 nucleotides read TGTGCCTGGAGTGTACAGTCAGGGTTTTTAGGTACGCAGTATTTT. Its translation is CAWSVQSGFLGTQYF. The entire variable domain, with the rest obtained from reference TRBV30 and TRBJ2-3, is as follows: SQTIHQWPATLVQPVGSPLSLECTVEGTSNPNLYWYRQAAGRGLQLLFYSVGIGQISSEVPQNLSASRPQDRQFILSSKKLLLSDSGFYLCAWSVQSGFLGTQYFGPGTRLTVL.

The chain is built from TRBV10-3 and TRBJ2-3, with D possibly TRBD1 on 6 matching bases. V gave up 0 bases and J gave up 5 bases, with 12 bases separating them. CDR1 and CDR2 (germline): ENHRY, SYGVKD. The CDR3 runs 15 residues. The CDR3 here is CAISESVQGVDTQYF. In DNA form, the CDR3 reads TGTGCCATCAGTGAGTCGGTACAGGGAGTAGATACGCAGTATTTT.

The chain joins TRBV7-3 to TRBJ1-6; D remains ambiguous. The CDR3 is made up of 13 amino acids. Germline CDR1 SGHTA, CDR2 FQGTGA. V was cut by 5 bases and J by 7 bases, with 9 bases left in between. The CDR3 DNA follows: TGTGCCAGCAGCCGAGCACTCAATTCACCCCTCCACTTT. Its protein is CASSRALNSPLHF.

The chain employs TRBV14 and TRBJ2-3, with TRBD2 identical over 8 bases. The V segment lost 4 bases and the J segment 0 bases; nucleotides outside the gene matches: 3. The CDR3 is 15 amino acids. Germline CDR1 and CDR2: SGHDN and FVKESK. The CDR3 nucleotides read TGTGCCAGCAGCCCACGACTAGCGAGCACAGATACGCAGTATTTT. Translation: CASSPRLASTDTQYF.

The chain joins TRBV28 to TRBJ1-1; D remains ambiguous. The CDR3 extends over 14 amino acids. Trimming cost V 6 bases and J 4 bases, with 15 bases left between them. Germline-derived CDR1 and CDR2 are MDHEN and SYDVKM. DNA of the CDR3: TGTGCCAGCAGCCGCGAGGGCGGAAGCACTGAAGCTTTCTTT. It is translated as CASSREGGSTEAFF.

The CDR3 spells CASSLQGSGELFF. CDR3 bases: TGTGCCAGCAGCTTACAGGGTTCCGGGGAGCTGTTTTTT. This chain links TRBV11-3 with TRBJ2-2; maybe TRBD1 (5 bases). The germline V and J ends were trimmed by 2 bases and 6 bases, with 7 bases remaining between them. The CDR3 runs 13 residues. The germline CDR1 and CDR2 sequences are SGHNT and YENEEA.